Detailed here is one TCR beta chain. Germline CDR1 reads SEHNR; CDR2 reads FQNEAQ (reference sequence). V shed 2 bases, J shed 2 bases, and the junction held 16 bases outside the gene matches. The CDR3 is made up of 19 amino acids. This entry belongs to a study of cytomegalovirus exposure and HLA in healthy donors. The PCR was carried out with 60 Vbeta primers and 13 Jbeta primers. Sequencing used immunoSEQ multiplex PCR; TCRdb keeps in-frame clones, though not all of them. The repertoire holds 110,000 to 150,000 clones, with roughly 80% as singletons. This TCR was recovered from a woman in her forties in good health and CMV-seropositive. V usage is TRBV7-9 and J usage is TRBJ2-3; 7 nucleotides agree with TRBD2. The source material was PBMCs. CDR3 sequence reads: CASSLITGRPSGPTDTQYF. The CDR3 region has the DNA TGTGCCAGCAGCTTAATAACGGGCCGACCTAGCGGACCCACAGATACGCAGTATTTT.